This T cell receptor (beta chain) was captured in a study of blood T cell repertoires in COVID-19. Measured with immunoSEQ multiplex PCR; TCRdb has only the in-frame clones, and not every one. The table has some 240,000 clones, 75% to 90% seen once. The junction had 12 bases not matched to a gene; V was cut back by 6 bases and J by 7 bases. The length of the CDR3 is 15 residues. CDR1 and CDR2 from the germline V gene are MNHEY and SVGAGI. The sequence derives from a woman aged 40 to 50 who had been exposed to COVID-19. Input material: PBMCs or T cells enriched from blood (not recorded which). J is TRBJ1-1 and V is TRBV6-5; 9 nucleotides match TRBD1. CDR3 sequence (DNA): TGTGCCAGCAGATCCGGGGGACAGGGAAGTATTGAAGCTTTCTTT. Amino acids: CASRSGGQGSIEAFF.